The rows below give T cell receptor beta chains drawn from one sample of a study of blood T cells in healthy people across ages. One entry per CDR3 protein, called by TCRdb with MiXCR from the 5' RACE reads. The top ten clones hold around 7.7% of a sample with some 1.7 million distinct CDR3 sequences, 28% of them seen once. Sequenced: blood. Every receptor here comes from a woman under 40 in good health. CDR3s include the opening cysteine and the closing phenylalanine or tryptophan. A D gene is named only where the DNA matches it firmly. Clone size is shown for a subset of rows, as once, few, many or a class of expanded clone.

- | many | TRBJ2-7 | TRBV5-1 | CASSLGPADLYEQYF | TGCGCCAGCAGCTTGGGTCCAGCGGACCTCTACGAGCAGTACTTC
TRBD1 | few | TRBJ1-6 | TRBV20-1 | CSAVDGTGPSPLHF | TGCAGTGCTGTAGACGGGACAGGGCCTTCACCCCTCCACTTT
- | - | TRBJ1-1 | TRBV6-1 | CASIQNTEAFF | TGTGCCAGCATACAGAACACTGAAGCTTTCTTT
- | - | TRBJ2-7 | TRBV19 | CASSRLATSSYEQYF | TGTGCCAGTAGTCGGCTAGCGACAAGCTCCTACGAGCAGTACTTC
- | few | TRBJ2-3 | TRBV20-1 | CSAERASRGTDAQYF | TGCAGTGCTGAGAGGGCTAGCAGGGGCACAGATGCGCAGTATTTT
TRBD1 | many | TRBJ2-7 | TRBV4-2 | CASSQQGAEEQYF | TGTGCCAGCAGCCAACAGGGGGCAGAAGAGCAGTACTTC
TRBD1 | - | TRBJ2-3 | TRBV29-1 | CSVEARDRDREIADTQYF | TGCAGCGTTGAAGCGAGGGACCGGGACAGGGAAATAGCAGATACGCAGTATTTT
- | - | TRBJ2-3 | TRBV5-1 | CASSPGAATSTDTQYF | TGCGCCAGCAGCCCGGGCGCAGCCACTAGCACAGATACGCAGTATTTT
- | - | TRBJ1-1 | TRBV28 | CASSLFGEVNTEAFF | TGTGCCAGCAGCCTCTTCGGGGAGGTGAACACTGAAGCTTTCTTT
- | - | TRBJ1-2 | TRBV29-1 | CSVQLPRGSWGYTF | TGCAGCGTGCAACTACCGAGGGGGTCTTGGGGCTACACCTTC
- | many | TRBJ2-7 | TRBV7-2 | CAIAISYEQYF | TGTGCCATTGCGATCTCCTACGAGCAGTACTTC
- | - | TRBJ1-6 | TRBV11-2 | CASSLEPPGPPLHF | TGTGCCAGCAGCTTAGAGCCCCCAGGCCCACCCCTCCACTTT
TRBD2 | few | TRBJ2-7 | TRBV2 | CASNWREANPRQYF | TGTGCCAGCAATTGGCGGGAGGCTAATCCTCGGCAGTACTTC
- | many | TRBJ1-2 | TRBV20-1 | CSARDREGWSYGYTF | TGCAGTGCTAGAGATCGAGAGGGTTGGAGCTATGGCTACACCTTC
- | few | TRBJ2-1 | TRBV24-1 | CATSDQSGTTRNEQFF | TGTGCCACCAGTGATCAGTCCGGGACAACCCGTAATGAGCAGTTCTTC
TRBD1 | - | TRBJ1-5 | TRBV12-3/TRBV12-4 | CASSTTAQGGGSQPRHF | TGTGCCAGCAGCACGACGGCCCAGGGGGGAGGGAGTCAGCCCCGGCATTTT
- | few | TRBJ2-1 | TRBV5-1 | CASSLDAGGGREQFF | TGCGCCAGCAGCTTGGATGCAGGGGGGGGGCGTGAGCAGTTCTTC
- | - | TRBJ2-5 | TRBV7-9 | CASSDTSSVGKLETQYF | TGTGCCAGCAGCGACACCTCTAGTGTGGGCAAACTGGAGACCCAGTACTTC
TRBD1 | - | TRBJ2-5 | TRBV7-2 | CASSTPTGEETQYF | TGTGCCAGCAGCACCCCGACAGGGGAGGAGACCCAGTACTTC
TRBD2 | few | TRBJ2-1 | TRBV20-1 | CSARDPGLAGHNEQFF | TGCAGTGCTAGAGATCCCGGACTAGCGGGACACAATGAGCAGTTCTTC
- | - | TRBJ2-3 | TRBV2 | CASNFRGRPTDTQYF | TGTGCCAGCAACTTCAGGGGCCGACCGACAGATACGCAGTATTTT
TRBD2 | - | TRBJ2-3 | TRBV6-5 | CTSSYSTLERESTDTQYF | TGTACCAGCAGTTACTCGACTCTGGAGCGGGAGAGCACAGATACGCAGTATTTT
TRBD1 | few | TRBJ2-1 | TRBV4-3 | CASSQDPPGGWNEQFF | TGCGCCAGCAGCCAAGATCCGCCAGGGGGCTGGAATGAGCAGTTCTTC
- | few | TRBJ2-7 | TRBV12-5 | CASGLYRDTSYEQYF | TGTGCTAGTGGTCTATACCGGGACACATCCTACGAGCAGTACTTC
TRBD1 | - | TRBJ1-2 | TRBV11-2 | CASSLEPRGTELSGYTF | TGTGCCAGCAGCTTAGAGCCCCGGGGGACAGAGCTGAGTGGCTACACCTTC
TRBD1 | - | TRBJ2-7 | TRBV6-4 | CASSEATGGAYEQYF | TGTGCCAGCAGTGAGGCCACAGGGGGCGCCTACGAGCAGTACTTC
- | many | TRBJ2-1 | TRBV4-3 | CASSQGSLEQFF | TGCGCCAGCAGCCAAGGGTCCCTTGAGCAGTTCTTC